The clone carrying this T cell receptor beta chain was counted a single time. Its specificity is unknown. Germline V CDR1 and CDR2: SGHTA, FQGNSA. The CDR3 has 14 residues. The V gene lost 5 bases and the J gene lost 3 bases, with 11 bases spanning the gap. This sample is drawn from a study of T cell responses to AZD1222 COVID-19 vaccine. The study, taken as a whole, reports: In all cases, repertoires were sampled only after the peak T cell response. Among spike-specific TCRs, nearly half reportedly target unmutated variant regions. Among the donors, most were white British and more were female, and clonal diversity was possibly underestimated. Just a handful of AZD1222 recipients were seropositive at baseline.

Profiled with immunoSEQ multiplex PCR; TCRdb holds only in-frame clones, not every one. The sample holds around 200,000 clones; 90% to 95% are singletons and the top ten take around 0.98%. The receptor's source is an adult who received the MenACWY meningococcal vaccine as a control. The chain joins TRBV7-2 to TRBJ1-3; D is perhaps TRBD1 (6 bases). The sample here was peripheral blood, taken 28 days after the second dose of the MenACWY control vaccine. The CDR3 region has the DNA TGTGCCAGCAGCCTAACCAGGGGTGGAAACACCATATATTTT. The encoded protein is CASSLTRGGNTIYF.